The next 32 T cell receptor beta chains were all read from a single sample in a study of OX40 agonist ivuxolimab in advanced cancers. Assay used: immunoSEQ multiplex PCR; TCRdb lists only in-frame clones, some missing. This repertoire shows about 73,000 clones, around nine tenths found once; its top ten account for approximately 0.8%. The sample consisted of CD4+ or CD8+ T cells sorted from blood, taken in a trial of the OX40 agonist ivuxolimab. These receptors were obtained from an adult with an advanced solid tumor such as melanoma, head and neck, liver or kidney cancer.

The chain carries TRBV7-2 and TRBJ2-3; D is unclear. The CDR3 is made up of 14 amino acids. The V and J ends lost 0 bases and 1 base respectively, with 5 bases between them. Germline values: CDR1 SGHTA, CDR2 FQGNSA. CDR3 sequence: CASSLAIRTDTQYF. The CDR3 coding sequence is TGTGCCAGCAGCTTAGCTATCCGCACAGATACGCAGTATTTT.

The chain combines TRBV5-8 with TRBJ2-2; D tentatively reads TRBD1 or TRBD2 (5 bases each). CDR1 and CDR2 (germline): SGHTS, YDEGEE. V dropped 8 bases and J dropped 1 base, with 15 bases sitting between them. The length of the CDR3 is 15 residues. The CDR3 coding sequence is TGTGCCAGAACCCGGGACGGCTTGAACACCGGGGAGCTGTTTTTT. It translates to CARTRDGLNTGELFF.

The rearrangement links TRBV6-1 to TRBJ1-2; 7 bases line up with TRBD1. Looked up from germline, CDR1 is MNHNS and CDR2 is SASEGT. J gave up 6 bases and V 5 bases, and 9 bases lay outside the gene matches. The CDR3 covers 14 residues. CDR3 in DNA: TGTGCCAGCAGTCCCCAGGGGGTTGGGGATGGCTACACCTTC. Protein sequence: CASSPQGVGDGYTF.

The DNA of the CDR3 is TGCGCCAGCAGCTTGGCCGGAGGGGCGGGCTACGAGCAGTACTTC. Its translation: CASSLAGGAGYEQYF. V and J are TRBV5-1 and TRBJ2-7, with D tentatively TRBD2 (6 bases). Per germline, CDR1 SGHRS and CDR2 YFSETQ. The V end was cut by 0 bases, the J end by 3 bases, with 13 bases between. This CDR3 spans 15 amino acids.

The J gene is TRBJ1-1, the V gene TRBV18, with D maybe TRBD1 (5 bases). Per the germline V gene, CDR1 is KGHSH and CDR2 is LQKENI. V lost 0 bases, J lost 2 bases, and 7 bases lay in between. This CDR3 has 14 residues. The CDR3 bases are TGTGCCAGCTCACCACCGACAGTAAACACTGAAGCTTTCTTT. The encoded protein is CASSPPTVNTEAFF.

The chain employs TRBV9 and TRBJ2-7; D possibly corresponds to TRBD1 (6 bases). In germline, CDR1 is SGDLS, CDR2 YYNGEE. The CDR3 spans 14 residues. The germline V and J ends were trimmed by 0 bases and 6 bases, with 13 bases remaining between them. The CDR3 region has the DNA TGTGCCAGCAGCGTAGTAGAGGGGGTAGGCGAGCAGTACTTC. This translates into CASSVVEGVGEQYF.

The chain recombines TRBV5-1 with TRBJ1-2, with 11 bases that match TRBD1. Germline V gene lookup returns CDR1 SGHRS and CDR2 YFSETQ. Germline trimming cut 2 bases from V and 6 bases from J; bases unmatched to any gene: 3. The CDR3 covers 14 residues. CDR3: CASSLGQGADGYTF. The CDR3, as DNA: TGCGCCAGCAGCTTAGGACAGGGGGCTGATGGCTACACCTTC.

This chain joins TRBV5-1 and TRBJ2-3, with unresolved D. This CDR3 spans 14 amino acids. From germline, CDR1 is SGHRS and CDR2 YFSETQ. The germline V and J ends were trimmed by 4 bases and 6 bases, with 15 bases remaining between them. In nucleotides, the CDR3 is TGCGCCAGCAGCATGGATGTATCCGGGGATACGCAGTATTTT. Amino acids: CASSMDVSGDTQYF.

This clone was observed a single time. The chain joins TRBV19 to TRBJ2-2; a weak D match, TRBD2 (5 bases). The germline V gene has CDR1 LNHDA and CDR2 SQIVND (reference sequence). V was clipped by 6 bases and J by 3 bases, with 17 bases between them. CDR3 length equals 16 residues. The CDR3 region is CASRQVVGSDTGELFF. The DNA of the CDR3 is TGTGCCAGTAGGCAGGTCGTAGGGAGCGACACCGGGGAGCTGTTTTTT.

The rearrangement uses TRBV14 and TRBJ2-5, with 8 bases fitting TRBD2. Germline V gives CDR1 SGHDN, CDR2 FVKESK. The CDR3 contains 15 residues. Unmatched junction bases numbered 8, after V lost 3 bases and J lost 5 bases. In DNA, the CDR3 is TGTGCCAGCAGCCACCGGGGGACTAGTGGGGAGACCCAGTACTTC. The encoded protein is CASSHRGTSGETQYF.

V gene TRBV19 combines with J gene TRBJ2-4, with D perhaps assigned TRBD1 or TRBD2 (5 bases each). CDR1 is LNHDA and CDR2 is SQIVND in the germline V gene (reference sequence). V lost 5 bases, J lost 7 bases, and 15 bases lay in between. The CDR3 extends over 14 amino acids. CDR3 bases: TGTGCCAGTAGTCTCCGGGGAGAGGGGAACATTCAGTACTTC. Translating gives CASSLRGEGNIQYF.

The chain joins TRBV6-1 to TRBJ1-4, with D uncertain. Trimming removed 0 bases at V and 3 bases at J, with 8 bases between. CDR1 is MNHNS, CDR2 SASEGT, per germline. This CDR3 is 15 amino acids long. Here the CDR3 DNA reads TGTGCCAGCAGTGAAGCGAGAAGCTCTAATGAAAAACTGTTTTTT. The encoded protein is CASSEARSSNEKLFF.

V is TRBV11-2 and J is TRBJ1-4; weak D call: TRBD1 (5 bases). CDR3 length: 15 amino acids. The V and J ends lost 8 bases and 8 bases respectively, with 21 bases between them. CDR1 SGHAT and CDR2 FQNNGV come from the germline V gene. CDR3 sequence: CASARRAALLEKLFF. CDR3 nucleotide sequence: TGTGCCAGCGCCCGCAGGGCCGCCCTGTTGGAAAAACTGTTTTTT.

This clone was counted between two and nine times. CDR3 amino acids: CASSPNPGGRENGYTF. The CDR3 nucleotides read TGTGCCAGCAGCCCGAACCCTGGGGGTAGGGAAAATGGCTACACCTTC. This sequence joins TRBV11-1 and TRBJ1-2, with D maybe TRBD1 (5 bases). Germline V gene data show CDR1 as SGHAT and CDR2 as FQDESV (reference sequence). The CDR3 length is 16 residues. The V end lost 5 bases, the J end lost 6 bases, and 22 bases lay between the germline ends.

The gene calls are TRBV6-5 and TRBJ2-7; TRBD2 matches at 7 bases. This CDR3 comprises 14 residues. Unmatched junction bases numbered 8, after V lost 7 bases and J lost 2 bases. The germline V gene has CDR1 MNHEY and CDR2 SVGAGI. For the CDR3, the DNA is TGTGCCAGCAACTCCGCTAGCGGAGCCTACGAGCAGTACTTC. It encodes CASNSASGAYEQYF.

The gene calls are TRBV7-8 and TRBJ2-1; TRBD1 matches at 7 bases. The CDR3 extends over 17 amino acids. J was trimmed by 7 bases and V by 6 bases; bases with no gene match: 18. Germline-derived CDR1 and CDR2 are SGHVS and FQNEAQ. The CDR3 spells CASRATGLGGRVNEQFF. In DNA form, the CDR3 reads TGTGCCAGCAGGGCAACGGGCCTAGGGGGCCGGGTGAATGAGCAGTTCTTC.

This clone was seen only once. V usage is TRBV7-3 and J usage is TRBJ2-1, with 7 bases fitting TRBD1. The V gene end was trimmed by 3 bases and the J gene end by 2 bases; junction bases not matched to a gene: 4. This CDR3 contains 15 residues. In germline, CDR1 is SGHTA, CDR2 FQGTGA. The CDR3 DNA is TGTGCCAGCAGCTTTTTGCAGGGGGCCTACAATGAGCAGTTCTTC. Its protein is CASSFLQGAYNEQFF.

In its sample, this clone was seen a few times. The V call is TRBV9, the J call TRBJ2-1; 9 bases line up with TRBD1. The ends lost 0 bases at V and 5 bases at J; junction bases unmatched: 6. The germline gives CDR1 SGDLS, CDR2 YYNGEE. The CDR3 has 16 amino acids. DNA for the CDR3: TGTGCCAGCAGCGTAGGGTTCGACAGGGGGAACAATGAGCAGTTCTTC. Its translation is CASSVGFDRGNNEQFF.

V and J are TRBV11-1 and TRBJ2-7, with 7 bases matching TRBD2. CDR3 size: 15 residues. The V and J ends lost 3 bases and 0 bases, in that order; junction bases with no gene match: 5. Germline CDR1 SGHAT, CDR2 FQDESV (reference sequence). The CDR3 here is CASSLEGGTSYEQYF. The CDR3 DNA reads TGTGCCAGCAGCTTGGAGGGAGGGACCTCCTACGAGCAGTACTTC.

This chain uses TRBV6-5 with TRBJ2-7; no clear D. Between the trimmed V and J ends, which lost 8 bases and 0 bases, there was a span of 11 bases. CDR1 MNHEY and CDR2 SVGAGI come from the germline V gene. The CDR3 extends over 13 amino acids. The CDR3 region has the DNA TGTGCCAGCCTAGACAAATTCTCCTACGAGCAGTACTTC. This encodes CASLDKFSYEQYF.

J is TRBJ1-4 and V is TRBV9, with D uncertain. Germline values: CDR1 SGDLS, CDR2 YYNGEE. Between the trimmed V and J ends, which lost 4 bases and 0 bases, there was a span of 13 bases. CDR3 length: 16 residues. The CDR3 sequence: CASSLRPVATNEKLFF. The CDR3 DNA reads TGTGCCAGCAGCCTGAGGCCAGTTGCAACTAATGAAAAACTGTTTTTT.

The chain combines TRBV30 with TRBJ2-5; no firm D call. V was shortened by 0 bases and J by 3 bases, with 8 bases between the two germline ends. The germline V gene has CDR1 GTSNPN and CDR2 SVGIG (reference sequence). The CDR3 is 13 residues long. In DNA form, the CDR3 reads TGTGCCTGGAGTGTTGGCGCGAAAGAGACCCAGTACTTC. Translated: CAWSVGAKETQYF.

This chain links TRBV6-5 with TRBJ2-3; maybe TRBD1 (5 bases). The CDR3 contains 15 residues. V was trimmed by 2 bases and J by 4 bases, leaving 13 bases between them. Germline CDR1 is MNHEY and CDR2 is SVGAGI. CDR3 residues: CASSYTRVRPDTQYF. CDR3 nucleotides: TGTGCCAGCAGTTACACCAGGGTAAGGCCAGATACGCAGTATTTT.

The rearrangement uses TRBV27 and TRBJ2-7; 9 bases map to TRBD1. The CDR3 has 11 residues. Germline CDR1 is MNHEY and CDR2 is SMNVEV (reference sequence). Germline trimming cut 8 bases from V and 5 bases from J; bases unmatched to any gene: 1. The CDR3: CASWDRDEQYF. The DNA for the CDR3 is TGTGCCAGCTGGGACAGGGACGAGCAGTACTTC.

The chain recombines TRBV6-5 with TRBJ2-1; D possibly matches TRBD1 or TRBD2 (5 bases each). V was trimmed by 3 bases and J by 6 bases, leaving 15 bases between them. CDR1 MNHEY and CDR2 SVGAGI come from the germline V gene. The CDR3 has 15 residues. The DNA for the CDR3 is TGTGCCAGCAGTTATTCCCGGGACGCCTCCAATGAGCAGTTCTTC. Protein sequence: CASSYSRDASNEQFF.

The chain carries TRBV2 and TRBJ2-7; 14 positions agree with TRBD2. The junction had 4 bases not matched to a gene; V was cut back by 5 bases and J by 4 bases. The CDR3 sequence is 15 residues long. Germline V CDR1 and CDR2: SNHLY, FYNNEI. This chain's CDR3 is CASSPGTSGRYEQYF. CDR3 DNA: TGTGCCAGCAGTCCCGGGACTAGCGGGAGATACGAGCAGTACTTC.

J is TRBJ2-3 and V is TRBV5-1; D may match TRBD1 or TRBD2 (5 bases each). In germline, CDR1 is SGHRS, CDR2 YFSETQ. The CDR3 runs to 14 residues. Trimming removed 0 bases at V and 0 bases at J, with 5 bases between. The CDR3: CASSLGDSTDTQYF. For the CDR3, the DNA is TGCGCCAGCAGCTTGGGGGACAGCACAGATACGCAGTATTTT.

The V gene is TRBV6-5, the J gene TRBJ2-7; TRBD1 aligns across 8 bases. Germline V CDR1 and CDR2: MNHEY, SVGAGI. The V gene end was trimmed by 4 bases and the J gene end by 2 bases; junction bases not matched to a gene: 4. The CDR3 runs to 14 residues. The DNA of the CDR3 is TGTGCCAGCAGTTCCTTGGACAGGGCCTACGAGCAGTACTTC. The encoded protein is CASSSLDRAYEQYF.

The rearrangement links TRBV30 to TRBJ1-1, with 8 bases identical to TRBD1. With V trimmed by 2 bases and J by 11 bases, 10 bases remained unmatched. The V gene's germline CDR1 is GTSNPN and CDR2 SVGIG (reference sequence). The CDR3 is 13 amino acids. Here the CDR3 reads CAWSLGTGLSAFF. CDR3 nucleotides: TGTGCCTGGAGTCTTGGGACAGGTTTGAGCGCTTTCTTT.

This chain links TRBV6-5 with TRBJ1-1; tentatively, D is TRBD1 (5 bases). Germline CDR1 reads MNHEY; CDR2 reads SVGAGI. V lost 3 bases and J 3 bases, leaving 8 bases between the germline ends. The CDR3 covers 13 residues. In DNA, the CDR3 is TGTGCCAGCAGTTATATGGGGGACACTGAAGCTTTCTTT. It is translated as CASSYMGDTEAFF.

The chain uses TRBV9 and TRBJ1-3; D possibly corresponds to TRBD1 (6 bases). The germline gives CDR1 SGDLS, CDR2 YYNGEE. V lost 4 bases and J 4 bases, leaving 15 bases between the germline ends. This CDR3 is built from 15 residues. CDR3 amino acids: CASSPDRTRGNTIYF. The CDR3 nucleotides are TGTGCCAGCAGCCCTGACAGGACAAGAGGAAACACCATATATTTT.

The chain couples TRBV19 to TRBJ2-5; 10 bases align to TRBD1. Per the germline V gene, CDR1 is LNHDA and CDR2 is SQIVND (reference sequence). The CDR3 runs to 15 residues. V shed 4 bases, J shed 2 bases, and the junction held 4 bases outside the gene matches. CDR3 residues: CASSKGQGRQETQYF. Here the CDR3 DNA reads TGTGCCAGTAGTAAGGGACAGGGGCGTCAAGAGACCCAGTACTTC.